What follows describes a single TCR beta chain. Antigen: not known. These data belong to a study of regulatory T cells in long-lasting Graves disease. Study-wide context: Persistent cases were those of Graves' disease that involved over 5 years of antithyroid drugs with positive TSH receptor antibodies.

The time point is: persistent/refractory GD, antithyroid drugs over 5 years with positive TRAb. The TCR library was made from RNA extracted from PBMCs. Study outcomes and limitations: Researchers examined only peripheral blood and not thyroid tissue. Persistent disease preferred TRBV28, TRBJ1-2 and TRBJ2-5; new disease, TRBV20-1 and TRBJ2-1.

Germline assignment: CDR1 SNHLY and CDR2 FYNNEI. The CDR3 length is 16 residues. The V segment lost 6 bases and the J segment 0 bases; nucleotides outside the gene matches: 8. To make TCR beta libraries, researchers used iRepertoire HTBI primers and Arm-PCR of CDR3 regions. Original analysis: Analysis of the samples identified around 64 TRBV and 14 TRBJ segments. TCRdb reanalysed the multiplex PCR reads using MiXCR and keeps one entry per CDR3 protein. The V and J calls shown here were made by TCRdb, not taken from the authors' results. The repertoire includes a few hundred thousand distinct CDR3 sequences, roughly 21% of them detected once, and roughly 7% sits in the top ten.

The receptor was isolated from a female donor with Graves disease. Material: peripheral blood mononuclear cells (PBMCs), obtained when the disease was refractory, from a patient treated with antithyroid drugs. V is TRBV2 and J is TRBJ2-3, with 8 bases identical to TRBD1. This CDR3 reads CASSFRTGRSTDTQYF. The CDR3 DNA reads TGTGCCAGCAGCTTCCGGACAGGGAGAAGCACAGATACGCAGTATTTT.